The clone carrying this TCR beta chain showed up many times. The V end lost 7 bases, the J end lost 1 base, and 16 bases lay between the germline ends. This CDR3 spans 16 amino acids. Germline-derived CDR1 and CDR2 are MNHNS and SASEGT. These data come from a study of early T cells in non-severe SARS-CoV-2 infection. Study summary: With bulk RNA from unsorted whole blood as input, sequencing yielded unpaired chains.

The TCR library protocol attached unique molecular identifiers to the individual cDNA molecules. Using its own MiXCR run on the 5' RACE reads, TCRdb lists one record per CDR3 protein. This repertoire shows fewer than 60,000 distinct CDR3 sequences, about 10% found once; its top ten account for under 15%. Sequences were obtained from whole blood. The V gene is TRBV6-1, the J gene TRBJ2-2; TRBD1 or TRBD2 may be the D gene (5 bases each). The clonotype originates from an adult who was a healthcare worker with PCR-confirmed SARS-CoV-2 infection or an uninfected control (not recorded which). The CDR3: CASKTLGRMNTGELFF. The CDR3 DNA reads TGTGCCAGCAAAACCCTGGGACGGATGAACACCGGGGAGCTGTTTTTT.